Each of the 13 T cell receptor beta chains below was sequenced from the same sample in a study of blood T cell repertoires in COVID-19. Generated by immunoSEQ multiplex PCR, the TCRdb table keeps only in-frame clones and is missing some. The top ten clones hold 5.5% to 6% of a sample with more than 300,000 clones, roughly 85% of them seen once. What was sequenced was PBMCs or T cells enriched from blood (not recorded which). All receptors derive from a woman aged 30 to 39 who had recovered from COVID-19.

The chain carries TRBV7-3 and TRBJ1-5; the D is unclear. With 1 base removed from V and 5 bases from J, the gap between germline ends came to 6 bases. The CDR3 contains 13 residues. Per germline, CDR1 SGHTA and CDR2 FQGTGA. CDR3 loop: CASSLIRDQPQHF. The CDR3 nucleotides are TGTGCCAGCAGCTTAATTCGGGATCAGCCCCAGCATTTT.

This clone showed up just a few times. This chain connects TRBV6-5 to TRBJ2-1, with 8 bases identical to TRBD1. J was trimmed by 8 bases and V by 10 bases; bases with no gene match: 10. The V gene's germline CDR1 is MNHEY and CDR2 SVGAGI. This CDR3 comprises 13 residues. Written as DNA, the CDR3 is TGTGCCACCCGGGGCGGACAGGGCTATGAGCAGTTCTTC. Translating it yields CATRGGQGYEQFF.

The J gene is TRBJ2-5, the V gene TRBV5-1, with D hard to call. Per germline, CDR1 SGHRS and CDR2 YFSETQ. Trimming took off 0 bases at V and 5 bases at J, with 14 bases between the two ends. This CDR3 region has 15 residues. CDR3 DNA: TGCGCCAGCAGCTTGGGACCCAGAAAGGAGGAGACCCAGTACTTC. Protein product: CASSLGPRKEETQYF. The whole variable domain, filled in from reference TRBV5-1 and TRBJ2-5, reads KAGVTQTPRYLIKTRGQQVTLSCSPISGHRSVSWYQQTPGQGLQFLFEYFSETQRNKGNFPGRFSGRQFSNSRSEMNVSTLELGDSALYLCASSLGPRKEETQYFGPGTRLLVL.

This CDR3 is CASSQSQTGITGELFF. As DNA, the CDR3 is TGCGCCAGCAGCCAGTCCCAGACAGGAATTACCGGGGAGCTGTTTTTT. This rearrangement joins TRBV4-1 to TRBJ2-2; maybe TRBD1 (6 bases). CDR3 length: 16 residues. Germline CDR1 MGHRA, CDR2 YSYEKL. V gave up 3 bases and J gave up 5 bases, with 16 bases separating them.

As concerns this clone: The same CDR3 can be traced to other DNA sequences in this sample. The chain employs TRBV13 and TRBJ1-1; D possibly corresponds to TRBD1 (5 bases). Germline V gene data show CDR1 as PRHDT and CDR2 as FYEKMQ (reference sequence). The CDR3 length is 13 residues. V was cut by 4 bases and J by 5 bases, with 11 bases left in between. CDR3 residues: CASSSTGVTEAFF. In DNA, the CDR3 is TGTGCCAGCAGCTCCACGGGGGTGACTGAAGCTTTCTTT.

V gene TRBV19 combines with J gene TRBJ2-7; unclear D gene. The germline gives CDR1 LNHDA, CDR2 SQIVND (reference sequence). The length of the CDR3 is 13 residues. V was cut by 4 bases and J by 0 bases, with 7 bases left in between. CDR3 in amino acids: CASSSDSSYEQYF. The CDR3 DNA reads as TGTGCCAGTAGTAGCGACTCCTCCTACGAGCAGTACTTC.

The rearrangement joins TRBV6-5 to TRBJ1-2, with TRBD1 as a possible D gene (6 bases). The V gene's germline CDR1 is MNHEY and CDR2 SVGAGI. The CDR3 extends over 14 amino acids. Trimming took 5 bases from V and 8 from J, leaving 18 bases between them. The CDR3 region is CASSPTGGQQGYTF. CDR3 DNA: TGTGCCAGCAGTCCGACAGGTGGACAACAGGGCTACACCTTC.

This clone is a singleton in its sample. The chain carries TRBV2 and TRBJ2-7; 8 bases agree with TRBD1. This CDR3 contains 14 residues. The V segment lost 7 bases and the J segment 6 bases; nucleotides outside the gene matches: 11. The germline gives CDR1 SNHLY, CDR2 FYNNEI. CDR3 bases: TGTGCCAGCACACCTTCGACAGGGGCAGGCGAGCAGTACTTC. This gives the protein CASTPSTGAGEQYF. The complete variable domain, with remaining parts taken from reference TRBV2 and TRBJ2-7, reads EPEVTQTPSHQVTQMGQEVILRCVPISNHLYFYWYRQILGQKVEFLVSFYNNEISEKSEIFDDQFSVERPDGSNFTLKIRSTKLEDSAMYFCASTPSTGAGEQYFGPGTRLTVT.

This chain joins TRBV6-2 or TRBV6-3 and TRBJ1-2; 7 bases agree with TRBD1. From germline, CDR1 is MNHEY and CDR2 SVGEGT. Trimming took 2 bases from V and 4 from J; bases not matched to a gene: 7. The CDR3 is 15 amino acids. The CDR3 spells CASSYTGTVGYGYTF. CDR3 DNA sequence: TGTGCCAGCAGTTACACCGGGACAGTCGGCTATGGCTACACCTTC.

Comment on this clone: Other DNA sequences within the sample encode an identical CDR3. The chain combines TRBV14 with TRBJ1-6; D is uncertain. Germline lookup yields CDR1 SGHDN and CDR2 FVKESK. V was shortened by 1 base and J by 9 bases, with 4 bases between the two germline ends. The CDR3 sequence is 12 residues long. The CDR3 sequence is CASSQVSSPLHF. The CDR3 coding sequence is TGTGCCAGCAGCCAAGTCTCTTCACCCCTCCACTTT.

The rearrangement links TRBV6-5 to TRBJ1-2; tentatively, D is TRBD1 (6 bases). In germline, CDR1 is MNHEY, CDR2 SVGAGI. The V gene lost 5 bases and the J gene lost 4 bases, with 11 bases spanning the gap. The CDR3 length is 13 residues. The CDR3 protein is CASSNRVSYGYTF. CDR3 sequence (DNA): TGTGCCAGCAGTAACAGGGTCAGCTATGGCTACACCTTC.

V gene TRBV5-5 combines with J gene TRBJ1-1; 8 nucleotides match TRBD1. CDR1 SGHKS and CDR2 YYEKEE come from the germline V gene (reference sequence). The CDR3 runs 14 residues. With 4 bases clipped from V and 4 bases from J, the junction kept 6 bases outside the gene matches. The CDR3 is CASSPRTGSTEAFF. CDR3 DNA: TGTGCCAGCAGCCCACGGACAGGGTCCACTGAAGCTTTCTTT.

CDR3 DNA: TGTGCCAGCAGCTCCCTCCCCGACACTGAAGCTTTCTTT. This translates into CASSSLPDTEAFF. V and J are TRBV7-3 and TRBJ1-1; the D is unclear. Germline V gives CDR1 SGHTA, CDR2 FQGTGA. The CDR3 length is 13 residues. With 4 bases removed from V and 3 bases from J, the gap between germline ends came to 9 bases.